What follows are 22 T cell receptor beta chains derived from one specimen sequenced in a study of CXCR3-negative and CXCR3-positive naive CD8 T cells. Via 5' RACE with UMI labels, TRB cDNA libraries were prepared. After re-calling the 5' RACE reads, TCRdb lists one entry per CDR3 protein, DNA absent. Recorded for this sample: approximately 83,000 distinct CDR3 sequences. Sequencing input: naive CXCR3- CD8+ T cells from blood. Subset in this sample: CD45RO-CCR7+CD27+CD95- naive CD8+ T cells lacking CXCR3 (TNR3-). The receptor source for this set is a human donor in good health. Some clones in this sample may be carry-over from other donors' samples.

This rearrangement joins TRBV7-9 to TRBJ1-2; TCRdb outputs TRBD1, but without DNA this stays unchecked. This CDR3 spans 16 amino acids. Germline values: CDR1 SEHNR, CDR2 FQNEAQ (reference sequence). The CDR3: CASSSTESWGNYGYTF.

The chain uses TRBV5-1 and TRBJ2-7. This CDR3 contains 13 residues. Germline V gene data show CDR1 as SGHRS and CDR2 as YFSETQ. Here the CDR3 reads CASSWDDHYEQYF.

V is TRBV5-1 and J is TRBJ2-3; TCRdb outputs TRBD1, but without DNA this stays unchecked. CDR1 is SGHRS, CDR2 YFSETQ, per germline. The CDR3 totals 16 residues. This CDR3 is CASSLGTGIGADTQYF.

This CDR3 is CASSEAGTEAFF. The chain carries TRBV2 and TRBJ1-1. Per germline, CDR1 SNHLY and CDR2 FYNNEI. The CDR3 spans 12 residues.

The chain uses TRBV29-1 and TRBJ2-5; absent DNA, TCRdb's TRBD1 call cannot be checked. The CDR3 spans 14 residues. CDR1 and CDR2 (germline): SQVTM, ANQGSEA. CDR3 protein: CSVVAWGKQETQYF.

This chain connects TRBV7-9 to TRBJ2-1; the D gene TCRdb calls, TRBD2, cannot be checked with no DNA. The V gene's germline CDR1 is SEHNR and CDR2 FQNEAQ (reference sequence). The CDR3 runs to 16 residues. The CDR3 spells CASSPPGLGKEDEQFF.

The chain has TRBV29-1 and TRBJ2-1. This CDR3 contains 15 residues. Germline V gives CDR1 SQVTM, CDR2 ANQGSEA. The CDR3 region is CSVEEAGDSYNEQFF.

This sequence joins TRBV30 and TRBJ1-5; TCRdb lists TRBD1, though no DNA is available to test this call. The germline CDR1 and CDR2 sequences are GTSNPN and SVGIG (reference sequence). The CDR3 has 14 amino acids. The CDR3: CAWRQGGNDQPQHF.

V and J are TRBV29-1 and TRBJ2-1; TCRdb selects TRBD1, and the lack of DNA leaves this call unchecked. CDR3 size: 13 residues. The germline V gene encodes CDR1 SQVTM and CDR2 ANQGSEA. CDR3 protein: CSVEAGHIFHRIF.

V and J are TRBV29-1 and TRBJ2-3; TCRdb's assignment of TRBD1 cannot be checked, as there is no DNA. From germline, CDR1 is SQVTM and CDR2 ANQGSEA. The CDR3 has 14 residues. The CDR3 is CSVEGGDDTDTQYF.

The chain is built from TRBV28 and TRBJ2-7; there is no DNA to check the TCRdb D call of TRBD2. Looked up from germline, CDR1 is MDHEN and CDR2 is SYDVKM. This CDR3 is 16 amino acids long. The chain's CDR3 is CASSSRVKREGYEQYF.

The chain links TRBV28 to TRBJ2-3; TCRdb selects TRBD1, and the lack of DNA leaves this call unchecked. Looked up from germline, CDR1 is MDHEN and CDR2 is SYDVKM. This CDR3 has 15 residues. The CDR3 sequence: CASSQRSGATDTQYF.

This chain joins TRBV4-1 and TRBJ2-7. The CDR3 runs to 15 residues. CDR1 MGHRA and CDR2 YSYEKL come from the germline V gene. The CDR3 is CASSQDDVRNYEQYF.

The rearrangement links TRBV4-1 to TRBJ2-6. The V gene's germline CDR1 is MGHRA and CDR2 YSYEKL. The CDR3 has 15 amino acids. CDR3 in amino acids: CASSPHNSGANVLTF.

The chain uses TRBV7-9 and TRBJ2-1; TCRdb returns TRBD2, unconfirmable since there is no DNA. The germline CDR1 and CDR2 sequences are SEHNR and FQNEAQ (reference sequence). The CDR3 spans 17 residues. The CDR3 is CASSPLASGRDYNEQFF.

This chain connects TRBV28 to TRBJ2-1; there is no DNA to check the TCRdb D call of TRBD2. The CDR3 is 16 amino acids. Germline CDR1 and CDR2: MDHEN and SYDVKM. The CDR3 sequence: CASSLVGGGSYNEQFF.

The chain is built from TRBV10-2 and TRBJ1-1. From germline, CDR1 is WSHSY and CDR2 SAAADI. The CDR3 is 12 amino acids. CDR3: CATSGSLAEAFF.

This rearrangement joins TRBV7-2 to TRBJ2-7; there is no DNA to check the TCRdb D call of TRBD2. The CDR3 consists of 17 residues. Germline V lookup: CDR1 SGHTA, CDR2 FQGNSA. The CDR3 sequence: CASSVGVFSGGDYEQYF.

This chain links TRBV20-1 with TRBJ2-1; as DNA is missing, the TRBD2 call by TCRdb cannot be tested. The germline gives CDR1 DFQATT, CDR2 SNEGSKA (reference sequence). CDR3 length: 13 amino acids. CDR3 loop: CSASDGRAYEQFF.

This chain connects TRBV29-1 to TRBJ1-1; TCRdb reports TRBD1, a call that lacks DNA to check it against. This CDR3 spans 11 amino acids. Germline assignment: CDR1 SQVTM and CDR2 ANQGSEA. This CDR3 reads CSAQGGTEAFF.

The chain couples TRBV29-1 to TRBJ1-1; as DNA is missing, the TRBD1 call by TCRdb cannot be tested. The germline CDR1 and CDR2 sequences are SQVTM and ANQGSEA. This CDR3 region has 14 residues. Here the CDR3 reads CSVEDEQGRTEAFF.

The V call is TRBV11-3, the J call TRBJ2-1; TCRdb gives TRBD1 as the D gene, but with no DNA this cannot be confirmed. Germline loops: CDR1 SGHNT, CDR2 YENEEA. The CDR3 has 14 residues. The CDR3 here is CASSSYYRGDEQFF.